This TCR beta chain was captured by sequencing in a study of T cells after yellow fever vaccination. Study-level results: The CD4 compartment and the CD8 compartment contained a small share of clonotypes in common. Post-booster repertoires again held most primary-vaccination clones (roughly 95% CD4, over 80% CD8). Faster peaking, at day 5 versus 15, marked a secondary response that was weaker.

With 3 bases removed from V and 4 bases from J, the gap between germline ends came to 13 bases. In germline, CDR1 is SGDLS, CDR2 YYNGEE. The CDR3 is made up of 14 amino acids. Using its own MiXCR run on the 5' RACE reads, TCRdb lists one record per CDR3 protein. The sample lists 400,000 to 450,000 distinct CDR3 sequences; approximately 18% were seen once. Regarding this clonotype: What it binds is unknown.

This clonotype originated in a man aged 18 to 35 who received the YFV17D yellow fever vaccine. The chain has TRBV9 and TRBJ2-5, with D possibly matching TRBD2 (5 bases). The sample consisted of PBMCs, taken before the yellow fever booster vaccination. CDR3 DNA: TGTGCCAGCAGCGGACGGCGGGCGGGAGAGACCCAGTACTTC. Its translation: CASSGRRAGETQYF. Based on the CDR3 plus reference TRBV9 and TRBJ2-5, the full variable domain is DSGVTQTPKHLITATGQRVTLRCSPRSGDLSVYWYQQSLDQGLQFLIQYYNGEERAKGNILERFSAQQFPDLHSELNLSSLELGDSALYFCASSGRRAGETQYFGPGTRLLVL.